This TCR beta chain was recovered during a study of beta chain features in type 1 diabetes. Germline V gene sequence: CDR1 MGHRA, CDR2 YSYEKL. The CDR3 runs 16 residues. The ends lost 4 bases at V and 5 bases at J; junction bases unmatched: 8. Overall study results and limits: TCRB CDR3s were moderately but significantly shorter in Type 1 diabetes patients in all four CD4+ subsets.

This clone was picked up a small number of times. The antigen is not known. Expressed TCRB transcripts were sequenced, since all the RNA that had been isolated was reverse transcribed. The assay was immunoSEQ multiplex PCR, and TCRdb's table has in-frame clones only and misses some. The top ten clones hold roughly 0.015% of a sample with roughly 330,000 clones, roughly 13% of them seen once. Sequencing was done on a sample of naive CD4+ T cells from blood. The TCR was taken from a woman aged 18-29 years with type 1 diabetes. The chain has TRBV4-1 and TRBJ1-5; 10 nucleotides agree with TRBD1. CDR3 sequence reads: CASSRHGTGDYQPQHF. The CDR3 DNA reads TGCGCCAGCAGCCGGCACGGGACAGGGGATTATCAGCCCCAGCATTTT.